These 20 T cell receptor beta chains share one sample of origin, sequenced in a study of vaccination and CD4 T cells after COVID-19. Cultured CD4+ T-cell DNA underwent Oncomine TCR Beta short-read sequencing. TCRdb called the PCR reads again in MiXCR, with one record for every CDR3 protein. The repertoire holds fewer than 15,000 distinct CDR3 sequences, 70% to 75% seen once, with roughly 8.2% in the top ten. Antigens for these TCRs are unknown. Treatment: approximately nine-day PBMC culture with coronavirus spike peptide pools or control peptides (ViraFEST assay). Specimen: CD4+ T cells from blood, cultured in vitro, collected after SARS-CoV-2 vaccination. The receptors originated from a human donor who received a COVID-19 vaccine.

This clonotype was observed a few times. The CDR3 loop is CASSIDSYSGANVLTF. The CDR3 DNA follows: TGTGCCAGTAGTATCGACAGCTACTCTGGGGCCAACGTCCTGACTTTC. The chain has TRBV19 and TRBJ2-6; possibly TRBD1 for D (5 bases). From germline, CDR1 is LNHDA and CDR2 SQIVND (reference sequence). Trimming took off 3 bases at V and 0 bases at J, with 9 bases between the two ends. The CDR3 has 16 amino acids.

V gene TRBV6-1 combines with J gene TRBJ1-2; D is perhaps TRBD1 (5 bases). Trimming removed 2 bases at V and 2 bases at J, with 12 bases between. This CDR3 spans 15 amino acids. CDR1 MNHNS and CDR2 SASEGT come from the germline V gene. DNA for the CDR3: TGTGCCAGCAGTGAAATGGGGGTCCTAAACTATGGCTACACCTTC. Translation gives CASSEMGVLNYGYTF.

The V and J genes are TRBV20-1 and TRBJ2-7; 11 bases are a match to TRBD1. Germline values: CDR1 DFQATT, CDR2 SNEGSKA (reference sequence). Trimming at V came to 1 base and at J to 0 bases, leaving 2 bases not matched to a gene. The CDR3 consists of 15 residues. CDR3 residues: CSARGGTGGSYEQYF. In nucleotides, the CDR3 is TGCAGTGCTAGAGGCGGGACAGGGGGCTCCTACGAGCAGTACTTC.

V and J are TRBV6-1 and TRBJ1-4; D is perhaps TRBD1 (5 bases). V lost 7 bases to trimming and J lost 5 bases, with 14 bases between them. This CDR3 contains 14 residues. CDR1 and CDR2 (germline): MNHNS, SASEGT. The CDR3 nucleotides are TGTGCCAGCAACCAGGGACGGCGAAATGAAAAACTGTTTTTT. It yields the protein CASNQGRRNEKLFF.

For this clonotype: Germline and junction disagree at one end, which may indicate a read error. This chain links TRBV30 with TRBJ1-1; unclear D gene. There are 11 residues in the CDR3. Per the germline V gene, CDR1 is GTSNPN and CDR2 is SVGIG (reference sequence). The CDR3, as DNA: TGTGCCTGGAGAGGGTACACTGTAGCTTTCTTT. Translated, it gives CAWRGYTVAFF. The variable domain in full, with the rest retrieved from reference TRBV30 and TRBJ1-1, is SQTIHQWPATLVQPVGSPLSLECTVEGTSNPNLYWYRQAAGRGLQLLFYSVGIGQISSEVPQNLSASRPQDRQFILSSKKLLLSDSGFYLCAWRGYTVAFFGQGTRLTVV.

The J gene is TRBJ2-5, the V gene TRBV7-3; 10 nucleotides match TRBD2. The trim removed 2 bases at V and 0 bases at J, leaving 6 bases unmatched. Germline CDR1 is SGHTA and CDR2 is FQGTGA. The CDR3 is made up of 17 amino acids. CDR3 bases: TGTGCCAGCAGCTTACAGCGGGGGGGGGGGGACCAAGAGACCCAGTACTTC. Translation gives CASSLQRGGGDQETQYF.

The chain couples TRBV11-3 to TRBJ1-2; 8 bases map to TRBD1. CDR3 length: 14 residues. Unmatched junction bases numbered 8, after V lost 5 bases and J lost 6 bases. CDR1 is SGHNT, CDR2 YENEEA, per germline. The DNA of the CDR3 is TGTGCCAGCAGCCCCTACAGGGGGGGCGATGGCTACACCTTC. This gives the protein CASSPYRGGDGYTF.

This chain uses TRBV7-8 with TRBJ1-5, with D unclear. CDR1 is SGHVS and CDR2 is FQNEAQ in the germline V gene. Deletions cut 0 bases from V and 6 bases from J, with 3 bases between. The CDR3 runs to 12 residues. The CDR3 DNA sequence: TGTGCCAGCAGCTTAGCAACTCAGCCCCAGCATTTT. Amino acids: CASSLATQPQHF.

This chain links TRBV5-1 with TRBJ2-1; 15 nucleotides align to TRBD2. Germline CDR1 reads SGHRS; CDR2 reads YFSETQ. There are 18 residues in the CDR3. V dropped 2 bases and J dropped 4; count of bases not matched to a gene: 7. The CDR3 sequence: CASSFRTSGGAAYNEQFF. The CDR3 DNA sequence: TGCGCCAGCAGCTTTAGGACTAGCGGGGGGGCCGCTTACAATGAGCAGTTCTTC.

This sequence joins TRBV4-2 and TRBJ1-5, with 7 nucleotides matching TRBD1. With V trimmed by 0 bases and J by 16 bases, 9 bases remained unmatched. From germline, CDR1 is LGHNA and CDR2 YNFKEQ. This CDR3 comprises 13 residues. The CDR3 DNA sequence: TGTGCCAGCAGCCAAGAGCGCGGACAGGAAAGCCATTTT. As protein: CASSQERGQESHF.

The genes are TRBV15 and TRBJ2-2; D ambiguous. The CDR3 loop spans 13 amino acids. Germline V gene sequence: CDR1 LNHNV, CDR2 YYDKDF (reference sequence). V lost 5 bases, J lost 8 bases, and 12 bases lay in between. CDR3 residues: CATSRLWGGELFF. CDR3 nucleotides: TGTGCCACCAGCCGACTGTGGGGAGGGGAGCTGTTTTTT.

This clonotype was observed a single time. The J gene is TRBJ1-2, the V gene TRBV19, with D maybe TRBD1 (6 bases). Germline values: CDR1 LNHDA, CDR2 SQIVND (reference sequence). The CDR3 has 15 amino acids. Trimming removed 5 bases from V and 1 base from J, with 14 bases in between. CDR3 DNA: TGTGCCAGTAGTCAAGGACAGTCTATTAACTATGGCTACACCTTC. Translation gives CASSQGQSINYGYTF.

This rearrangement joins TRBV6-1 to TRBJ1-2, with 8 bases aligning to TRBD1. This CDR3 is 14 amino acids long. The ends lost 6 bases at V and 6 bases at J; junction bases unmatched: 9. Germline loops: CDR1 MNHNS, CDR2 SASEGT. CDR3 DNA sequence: TGTGCCAGCAGCCGAAAACAGGGGGGGGATGGCTACACCTTC. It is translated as CASSRKQGGDGYTF.

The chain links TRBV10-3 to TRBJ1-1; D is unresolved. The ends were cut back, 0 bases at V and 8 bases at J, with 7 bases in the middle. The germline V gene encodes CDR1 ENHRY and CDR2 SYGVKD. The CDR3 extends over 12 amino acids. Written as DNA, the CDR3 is TGTGCCATCAGTGAGTCGAGGCTCGAAGCTTTCTTT. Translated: CAISESRLEAFF.

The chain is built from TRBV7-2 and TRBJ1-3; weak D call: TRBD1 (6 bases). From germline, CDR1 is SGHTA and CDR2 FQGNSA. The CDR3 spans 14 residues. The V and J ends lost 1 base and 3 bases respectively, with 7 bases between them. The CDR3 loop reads CASSLGTDGNTIYF. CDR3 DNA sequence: TGTGCCAGCAGCTTAGGGACAGATGGAAACACCATATATTTT.

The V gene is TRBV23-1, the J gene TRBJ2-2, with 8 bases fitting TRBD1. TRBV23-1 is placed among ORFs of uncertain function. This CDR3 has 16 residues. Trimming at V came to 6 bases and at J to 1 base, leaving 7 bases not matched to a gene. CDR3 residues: CASSPGQGLNTGELFF. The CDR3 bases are TGCGCCAGCAGCCCCGGACAGGGACTGAACACCGGGGAGCTGTTTTTT.

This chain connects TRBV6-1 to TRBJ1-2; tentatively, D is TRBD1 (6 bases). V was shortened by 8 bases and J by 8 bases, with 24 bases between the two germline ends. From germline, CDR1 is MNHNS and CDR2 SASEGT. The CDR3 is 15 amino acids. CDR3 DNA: TGTGCCAGCGGCGAGAGCTGGGGGGGCTCGGGCGGCTACACCTTC. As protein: CASGESWGGSGGYTF.

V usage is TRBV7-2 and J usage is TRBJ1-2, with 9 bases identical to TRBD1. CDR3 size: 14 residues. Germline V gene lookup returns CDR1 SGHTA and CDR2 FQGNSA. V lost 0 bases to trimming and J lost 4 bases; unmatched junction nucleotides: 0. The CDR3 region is CASSLADRGYGYTF. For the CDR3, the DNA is TGTGCCAGCAGCTTAGCGGACAGGGGCTATGGCTACACCTTC.

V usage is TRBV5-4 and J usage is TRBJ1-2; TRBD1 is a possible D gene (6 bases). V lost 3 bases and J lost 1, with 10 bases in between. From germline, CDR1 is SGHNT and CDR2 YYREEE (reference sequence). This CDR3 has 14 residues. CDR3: CASSSDRLNYGYTF. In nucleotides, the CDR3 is TGTGCCAGCAGCTCGGACAGACTTAACTATGGCTACACCTTC.

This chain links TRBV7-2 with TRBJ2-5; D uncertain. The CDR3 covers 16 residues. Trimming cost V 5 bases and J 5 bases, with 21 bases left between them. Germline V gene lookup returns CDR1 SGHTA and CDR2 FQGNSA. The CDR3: CASSPPGSPSAETQYF. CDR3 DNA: TGTGCCAGCAGCCCACCGGGTAGCCCAAGTGCGGAGACCCAGTACTTC. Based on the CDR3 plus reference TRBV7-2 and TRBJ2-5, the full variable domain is GAGVSQSPSNKVTEKGKDVELRCDPISGHTALYWYRQSLGQGLEFLIYFQGNSAPDKSGLPSDRFSAERTGGSVSTLTIQRTQQEDSAVYLCASSPPGSPSAETQYFGPGTRLLVL.